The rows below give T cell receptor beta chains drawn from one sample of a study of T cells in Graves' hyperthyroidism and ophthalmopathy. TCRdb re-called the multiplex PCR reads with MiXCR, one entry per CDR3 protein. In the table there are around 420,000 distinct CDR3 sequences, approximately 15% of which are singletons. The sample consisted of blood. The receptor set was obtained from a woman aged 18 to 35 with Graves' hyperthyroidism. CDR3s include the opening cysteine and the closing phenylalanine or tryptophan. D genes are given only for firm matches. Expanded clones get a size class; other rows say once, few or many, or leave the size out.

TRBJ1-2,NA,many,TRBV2,TGTGCCAGCAGTGGGGGGGGTGGCGGGCTAACCTACTATGGCTACACCTTC,CASSGGGGGLTYYGYTF
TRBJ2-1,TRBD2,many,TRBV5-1,TGCGCCAGCAGCCCTCGGCCTGTAGCGGGTTACAATGAGCAGTTCTTC,CASSPRPVAGYNEQFF
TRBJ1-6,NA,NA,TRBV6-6,TGTGCCAGCAGTTACAACGACAGGTCCCAGGGGAATTCACCCCTCCACTTT,CASSYNDRSQGNSPLHF
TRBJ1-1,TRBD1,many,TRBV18,TGTGCCAGCTCACCACAGGGGGCAAGGGCTGAAGCTTTCTTT,CASSPQGARAEAFF
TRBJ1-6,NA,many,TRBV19,TGTGCCAGCACAGGGAGCTCCTATAATTCACCCCTCCACTTT,CASTGSSYNSPLHF
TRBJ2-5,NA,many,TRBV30,TGTGCCTGGAGTATGGAGCAACCAACGGAGACCCAGTACTTC,CAWSMEQPTETQYF
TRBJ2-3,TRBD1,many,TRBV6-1,TGTGCCAGCAGTGCGACAGGGCGGACAGATACGCAGTATTTT,CASSATGRTDTQYF
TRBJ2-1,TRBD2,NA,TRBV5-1,TGCGCCAGTGAGACTAGCGGGAGAGCAAATGAGCAGTTCTTC,CASETSGRANEQFF
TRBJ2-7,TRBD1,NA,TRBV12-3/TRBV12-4,TGTGCCAGCAGTTTAGCAAGGACAGGGTACTACGAGCAGTACTTC,CASSLARTGYYEQYF
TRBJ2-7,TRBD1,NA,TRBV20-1,TGCAGTGCTAAGAGGGACAGGGGGCCCTACGAGCAGTACTTC,CSAKRDRGPYEQYF
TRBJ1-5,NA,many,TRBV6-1,TGTGCCAGCAGTCTCACTCGGACAGGCAATCAGCCCCAGCATTTT,CASSLTRTGNQPQHF
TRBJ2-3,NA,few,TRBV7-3,TGTGCCAGCAGCATCGGAGGGGGCAGGGCAGATACGCAGTATTTT,CASSIGGGRADTQYF
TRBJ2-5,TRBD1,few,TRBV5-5,TGTGCCAGCAGCGTTTCCGGGACAGGGATTCCCCAAGTAGAGACCCAGTACTTC,CASSVSGTGIPQVETQYF
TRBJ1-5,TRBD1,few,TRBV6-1,TGTGCCAGCATTCCCCCCCCCCGGACAGGGAGCGATCAGCCCCAGCATTTT,CASIPPPRTGSDQPQHF
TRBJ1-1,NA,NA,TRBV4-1,TGCGCCAGCAGCACCTTGCCGGGGAACTCTGAAGCTTTCTTT,CASSTLPGNSEAFF
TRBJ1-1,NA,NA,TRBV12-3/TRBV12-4,TGTGCCAGCAGACACCGGGATACTGAAGCTTTCTTT,CASRHRDTEAFF
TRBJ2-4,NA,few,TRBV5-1,TGCGCCAGCACTGAGGGACGGGCCAAAAACATTCAGTACTTC,CASTEGRAKNIQYF
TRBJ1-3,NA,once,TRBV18,TGTGCCAGCTCACCAGGATCCTTACCTGGAAACACCATATATTTT,CASSPGSLPGNTIYF
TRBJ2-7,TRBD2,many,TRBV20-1,TGCAGTGCCCGAACTAGCGGGAGTGGGGGATACGAGCAGTACTTC,CSARTSGSGGYEQYF
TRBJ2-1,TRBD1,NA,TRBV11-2,TGTGCCAGCAGCTCCGCGTTGAGGGCCGGGACAGGGGATTTCAATGAGCAGTTCTTC,CASSSALRAGTGDFNEQFF
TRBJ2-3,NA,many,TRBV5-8,TGTGCCAGCAGCTTGGAGTGGAACACAGATACGCAGTATTTT,CASSLEWNTDTQYF
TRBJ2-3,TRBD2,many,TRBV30,TGTGCCTGGAATCGACTAGCGGGAGTCACAGATACGCAGTATTTT,CAWNRLAGVTDTQYF
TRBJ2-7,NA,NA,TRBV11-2,TGTGCCAGCAGCTTAGTTTCTCGCTACGAGCAGTACTTC,CASSLVSRYEQYF
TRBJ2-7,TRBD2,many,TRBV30,TGTGCCTGGAGTGTACCGCGGGAGAAGGGTCCCGAGCAGTACTTC,CAWSVPREKGPEQYF
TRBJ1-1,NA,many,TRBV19,TGTGCCAGTAGGCCCGGGGCTTGGGAGCGAGGCACTGAAGCTTTCTTT,CASRPGAWERGTEAFF
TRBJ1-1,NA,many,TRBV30,TGTGCCTGGAGTGGTGGGGGCACTGAAGCTTTCTTT,CAWSGGGTEAFF
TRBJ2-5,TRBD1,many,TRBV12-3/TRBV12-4,TGTGCCAGCAGTTTAGCCGGGACAGGGGAAGAGACCCAGTACTTC,CASSLAGTGEETQYF
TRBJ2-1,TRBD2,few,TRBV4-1,TGCGCCAGCAGCCGGCTCTCCGGGACTACGGGATTACACAATGAGCAGTTCTTC,CASSRLSGTTGLHNEQFF
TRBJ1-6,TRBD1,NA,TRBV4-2,TGTGCCAGCAGCCGACCGGGACAGGGGGCGAGAAATTCACCCCTCCACTTT,CASSRPGQGARNSPLHF
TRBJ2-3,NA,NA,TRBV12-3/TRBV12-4,TGTGCCAGCAGTTTCTGGGGGGCCAGCACAGATACGCAGTATTTT,CASSFWGASTDTQYF
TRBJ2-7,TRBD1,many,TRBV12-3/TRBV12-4,TGTGCCAGCAGCCTGGGACAGTTGGACTCCTACGAGCAGTACTTC,CASSLGQLDSYEQYF
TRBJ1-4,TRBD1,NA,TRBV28,TGTGCCACCATGGACAGGAGACTTGAAAAACTGTTTTTT,CATMDRRLEKLFF
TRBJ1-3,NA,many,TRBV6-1,TGTGCCACCTCTGCGGCGTACGGAAACACCATATATTTT,CATSAAYGNTIYF
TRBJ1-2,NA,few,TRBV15,TGTGCCACCAGCAGACCCGGGTCGAATGGCTACACCTTC,CATSRPGSNGYTF
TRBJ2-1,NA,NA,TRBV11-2,TGTGCCAGCATGGCAGCCACTCACTTCAATGAGCAGTTCTTC,CASMAATHFNEQFF
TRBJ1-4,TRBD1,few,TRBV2,TGTGCCAGCAGTGAAGAACAGGGGACTAATGAAAAACTGTTTTTT,CASSEEQGTNEKLFF
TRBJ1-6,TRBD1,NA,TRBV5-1,TGCGCCACCAGCGCTCGACAGGGGAGCTCCTATAATTCACCCCTCCACTTT,CATSARQGSSYNSPLHF
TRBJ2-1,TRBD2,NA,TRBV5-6,TGTGCCAGCAGCACGTTGACTAGCGGGGCTTACAATGAGCAGTTCTTC,CASSTLTSGAYNEQFF
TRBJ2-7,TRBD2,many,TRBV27,TGTGCCAGCAGTCTTAGCGGGGGACGCTCCTACGAGCAGTACTTC,CASSLSGGRSYEQYF
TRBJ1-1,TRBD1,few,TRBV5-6,TGTGCCAGCAGCTTGACAGGGGGCGATGAAGCTTTCTTT,CASSLTGGDEAFF
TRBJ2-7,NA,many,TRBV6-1,TGTGCCAGCAGTCCGACAAGGAGCTCCTACGAGCAGTACTTC,CASSPTRSSYEQYF
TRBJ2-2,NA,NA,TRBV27,TGTGCCAGCAAGAACTCGAACACCGGGGAGCTGTCTTTT,CASKNSNTGELSF
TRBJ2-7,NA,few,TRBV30,TGTGCCTGGAAGACGGACACGTCCTACGAGCAGTACTTC,CAWKTDTSYEQYF
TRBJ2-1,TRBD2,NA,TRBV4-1,TGCGCCAGCAGCCAACCGGGACTAGCGGGAGTCCGGGGCTCCTACAATGAGCAGTTCTTC,CASSQPGLAGVRGSYNEQFF
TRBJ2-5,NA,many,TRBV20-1,TGCAGTGCTGGGAGGGGGGGGGCCGGGGAGACCCAGTACTTC,CSAGRGGAGETQYF
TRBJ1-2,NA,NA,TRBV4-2,TGTGCCAGCAGCCAACCGGGACGGCCCTATGGCTACACCTTC,CASSQPGRPYGYTF
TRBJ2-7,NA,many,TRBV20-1,TGCAGTGCTATTTTCCAGGGCCACGAGCAGTACTTC,CSAIFQGHEQYF
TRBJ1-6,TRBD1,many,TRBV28,TGTGCCAGCAGTTTACAGGGGGAGATTTCACCCCTCCACTTT,CASSLQGEISPLHF
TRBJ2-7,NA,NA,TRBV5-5,TGTGCCAGCAGCTCAAGGGAACATTCCCACGAGCAGTACTTC,CASSSREHSHEQYF
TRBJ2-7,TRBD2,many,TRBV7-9,TGTGCCAGCAGCAAGACTAGCGGGGCCTACGAGCAGTACTTC,CASSKTSGAYEQYF
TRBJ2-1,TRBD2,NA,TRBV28,TGTGCCAGCAGTTTGGCTAGCGGGAGCTCCTACAATGAGCAGTTCTTC,CASSLASGSSYNEQFF
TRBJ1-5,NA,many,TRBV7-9,TGTGCCAGCAGCTTAGTCTGGGGGATCAATCAGCCCCAGCATTTT,CASSLVWGINQPQHF
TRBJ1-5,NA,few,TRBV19,TGTGCCAGTAGCTCAGACAGTTCCTGGACTCAGCCCCAGCATTTT,CASSSDSSWTQPQHF